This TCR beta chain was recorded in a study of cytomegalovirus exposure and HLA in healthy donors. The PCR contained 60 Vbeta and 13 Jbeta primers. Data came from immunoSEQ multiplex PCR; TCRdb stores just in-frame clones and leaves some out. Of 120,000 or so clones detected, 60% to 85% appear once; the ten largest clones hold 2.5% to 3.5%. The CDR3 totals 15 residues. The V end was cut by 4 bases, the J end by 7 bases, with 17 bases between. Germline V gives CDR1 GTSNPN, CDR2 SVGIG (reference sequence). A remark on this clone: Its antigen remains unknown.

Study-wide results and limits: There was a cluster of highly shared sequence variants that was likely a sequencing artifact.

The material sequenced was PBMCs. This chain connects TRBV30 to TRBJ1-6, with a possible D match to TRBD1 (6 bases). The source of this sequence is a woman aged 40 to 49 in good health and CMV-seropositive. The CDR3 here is CAWTPSDRSNSPLHF. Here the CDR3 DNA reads TGTGCCTGGACCCCATCGGACAGAAGCAATTCACCCCTCCACTTT.